Described below is a single T cell receptor (beta chain) sequence and its context. This specimen comes from a study of blood T cell repertoires in COVID-19. Study-wide background: There were acute and convalescent COVID-19 samples, and they came from the United States, Italy and Spain. The analysed material was cDNA or gDNA that came from T cells, B-cell-depleted T cells, or PBMCs.

Original analysis: Scientists estimated how many nucleated cells there were by amplifying reference gene primers. Profiled with immunoSEQ multiplex PCR; TCRdb holds only in-frame clones, not every one. V, J and clone size were drawn from that table, and D and trimming were deduced from the DNA. The data show tens of thousands of clones, approximately 86% seen once. This CDR3 contains 18 residues. V dropped 3 bases and J dropped 9; count of bases not matched to a gene: 11. CDR1 is LGHNA, CDR2 YNFKEQ, per germline. Input material: peripheral blood. The sequence was collected from a human donor with active COVID-19. The donor label of this sample is uncertain. The chain recombines TRBV4-2 with TRBJ2-1, with TRBD2 identical over 16 bases. The CDR3, as DNA: TGTGCCAGCAGCCACCTGTATGGGACTAGCGGGAGGGCCGGTGAGCAGTTCTTC. It codes for CASSHLYGTSGRAGEQFF.